These T cell receptor beta chains were read from a single sample in a study of blood T cell repertoires in COVID-19. Using immunoSEQ multiplex PCR, the repertoire was profiled, and TCRdb retains in-frame clones only, with some absent. Here the sample spans tens of thousands of clones, just over 85% being singletons. Material for sequencing was peripheral blood. Receptors were obtained from a man aged 55 to 69 with acute or convalescent COVID-19. The CDR3 runs from the conserved cysteine through the conserved F or W. D genes are given only for firm matches. Size tells how often a clone was seen (once, few, many) or the class of an expanded clone, and some rows leave it out.

>-|-|TRBV5-1|TRBJ1-2
CASSSPPGQRPGQDYGYTF
TGCGCCAGCAGCTCCCCGCCAGGGCAACGACCTGGCCAGGATTATGGCTACACCTTC
>-|-|TRBV7-9|TRBJ2-1
CASSLGRLSYNEQFF
TGTGCCAGCAGCTTAGGGAGATTATCCTACAATGAGCAGTTCTTC
>-|TRBD2|TRBV9|TRBJ2-1
CASSGWGGFNNEQFF
TGTGCCAGCAGCGGATGGGGAGGGTTCAACAATGAGCAGTTCTTC
>-|-|TRBV7-2|TRBJ2-7
CASSFSRGDYEQYF
TGTGCCAGCAGCTTCTCTAGGGGCGACTACGAGCAGTACTTC
>-|-|TRBV30|TRBJ2-3
CAWSLGLPTDTQYF
TGTGCCTGGAGTCTGGGACTCCCCACAGATACGCAGTATTTT
>once|-|TRBV13|TRBJ1-1
CASSFRVPGGEAFF
TGTGCCAGCAGCTTTCGCGTCCCCGGGGGTGAAGCTTTCTTT
>-|-|TRBV9|TRBJ1-2
CASSRGSSSYGYTF
TGTGCCAGCAGCCGGGGGTCCTCCTCATATGGCTACACCTTC
>-|-|TRBV5-1|TRBJ2-7
CASSPEWDTSYEQYF
TGCGCCAGCAGCCCGGAATGGGACACCTCCTACGAGCAGTACTTC
>few|-|TRBV10-1|TRBJ1-3
CASSDGRSSGNTIYF
TGCGCCAGCAGTGATGGTCGGAGCTCTGGAAACACCATATATTTT
>-|-|TRBV7-9|TRBJ1-1
CASSSGGDTEAFF
TGTGCCAGCAGCTCCGGAGGGGACACTGAAGCTTTCTTT
>-|TRBD2|TRBV28|TRBJ2-7
CASKNPGTSITYEQYF
TGTGCCAGCAAAAATCCCGGGACTAGCATTACCTACGAGCAGTACTTC
>-|TRBD1|TRBV6-2/TRBV6-3|TRBJ1-6
CASSFTGTVYNSPLHF
TGTGCCAGCAGCTTCACCGGGACAGTCTATAATTCACCCCTCCACTTT
>few|TRBD2|TRBV30|TRBJ2-2
CAWRGRAGSNTGELFF
TGTGCCTGGAGGGGCCGAGCGGGGTCGAACACCGGGGAGCTGTTTTTT
>-|TRBD1|TRBV27|TRBJ1-1
CASSTLTGRRNTEAFF
TGTGCCAGCAGTACCCTGACAGGGAGGAGGAACACTGAAGCTTTCTTT
>-|-|TRBV18|TRBJ1-1
CASSPKANTEAFF
TGTGCCAGCTCACCAAAAGCGAACACTGAAGCTTTCTTT
>once|-|TRBV24-1|TRBJ1-5
CATSAPGGNQPQHF
TGTGCCACCAGTGCCCCTGGAGGCAATCAGCCCCAGCATTTT
>-|-|TRBV18|TRBJ1-4
CASSLSATNEKLFF
TGTGCCAGCTCACTTAGTGCAACTAATGAAAAACTGTTTTTT
>-|-|TRBV10-1|TRBJ2-5
CATPYSQETQYF
TGCGCCACTCCTTACTCCCAAGAGACCCAGTACTTC
>-|-|TRBV5-4|TRBJ2-7
CASSLAEQGNYEQYF
TGTGCCAGCAGCTTGGCGGAACAGGGAAACTACGAGCAGTACTTC
>few|-|TRBV12-3/TRBV12-4|TRBJ2-7
CASSLRPSYEQYF
TGTGCCAGCAGTTTGAGGCCTTCCTACGAGCAGTACTTC
>-|-|TRBV30|TRBJ2-2
CAWSVGGAGELFF
TGTGCCTGGAGTGTAGGGGGTGCCGGGGAGCTGTTTTTT
>-|TRBD2|TRBV18|TRBJ2-3
CASSRGLAGGDTQYF
TGTGCCAGCTCACGAGGACTAGCGGGAGGAGATACGCAGTATTTT
>few|-|TRBV5-1|TRBJ2-1
CASSPNPTGSYNEQFF
TGCGCCAGCAGTCCCAACCCGACGGGGTCATACAATGAGCAGTTCTTC
>once|-|TRBV10-3|TRBJ2-3
CAIRRVVSASTDTQYF
TGTGCCATCAGGAGGGTGGTTTCGGCTAGCACAGATACGCAGTATTTT
>-|-|TRBV28|TRBJ1-1
CASSSTSMFTEAFF
TGTGCCAGCAGTTCAACGAGTATGTTCACTGAAGCTTTCTTT
>-|TRBD1|TRBV2|TRBJ1-1
CASKRQGLDTEAFF
TGTGCCAGCAAGCGACAGGGGCTTGACACTGAAGCTTTCTTT
>-|-|TRBV28|TRBJ1-1
CASSSETEAFF
TGTGCCAGCAGTTCTGAGACTGAAGCTTTCTTT
>-|TRBD1|TRBV28|TRBJ1-4
CASSQGGGNEKLFF
TGTGCCAGCAGCCAGGGGGGAGGTAATGAAAAACTGTTTTTT
>-|TRBD2|TRBV6-2/TRBV6-3|TRBJ2-5
CASSFGLAGRQETQYF
TGTGCCAGCAGTTTCGGACTAGCGGGCCGCCAAGAGACCCAGTACTTC
>-|TRBD1|TRBV6-6|TRBJ2-7
CASSYRGQGVGEQYF
TGTGCCAGCAGTTATAGGGGACAGGGGGTCGGCGAGCAGTACTTC
>-|-|TRBV30|TRBJ1-1
CAWTTGNTEAFF
TGTGCCTGGACCACAGGGAACACTGAAGCTTTCTTT
>few|-|TRBV7-3|TRBJ1-3
CASSFSGSGNTIYF
TGTGCCAGCAGCTTCTCCGGCTCTGGAAACACCATATATTTT
>-|-|TRBV20-1|TRBJ1-5
CSASGSVVQPQHF
TGCAGTGCTAGTGGTTCTGTAGTTCAGCCCCAGCATTTT
>-|TRBD1|TRBV6-1|TRBJ1-2
CASSDRGLNGYTF
TGTGCCAGCAGTGACAGGGGGCTAAATGGCTACACCTTC
>-|TRBD1|TRBV28|TRBJ1-4
CASSPPRTGNEKLFF
TGTGCCAGCAGCCCTCCGCGGACAGGGAATGAAAAACTGTTTTTT
>-|-|TRBV27|TRBJ2-3
CASSLGLTDTQYF
TGTGCCAGCAGTTTAGGCCTCACAGATACGCAGTATTTT
>-|TRBD1|TRBV28|TRBJ1-5
CASSSRTGREADSNQPQHF
TGTGCCAGCAGTTCTAGGACAGGGAGGGAAGCGGATAGCAATCAGCCCCAGCATTTT
>-|TRBD2|TRBV28|TRBJ2-7
CASSSHRDYLSSYEQYF
TGTGCCAGCAGTTCCCACCGGGACTACCTGAGCTCCTACGAGCAGTACTTC
>-|TRBD1|TRBV4-1|TRBJ1-5
CASSFNQGDQPQHF
TGCGCCAGCAGCTTCAACCAGGGGGATCAGCCCCAGCATTTT
>-|-|TRBV3-1/TRBV3-2|TRBJ1-1
CASSQDSRGVTEAFF
TGTGCCAGCAGCCAAGATTCTCGGGGTGTGACTGAAGCTTTCTTT
>-|TRBD1|TRBV5-1|TRBJ1-6
CASSPTGTVNSPLHF
TGCGCCAGCAGCCCGACCGGGACAGTTAATTCACCCCTCCACTTT
>-|TRBD1|TRBV5-4|TRBJ2-1
CASSLAPGQTNEQFF
TGTGCCAGCAGCTTGGCACCGGGACAGACCAATGAGCAGTTCTTC